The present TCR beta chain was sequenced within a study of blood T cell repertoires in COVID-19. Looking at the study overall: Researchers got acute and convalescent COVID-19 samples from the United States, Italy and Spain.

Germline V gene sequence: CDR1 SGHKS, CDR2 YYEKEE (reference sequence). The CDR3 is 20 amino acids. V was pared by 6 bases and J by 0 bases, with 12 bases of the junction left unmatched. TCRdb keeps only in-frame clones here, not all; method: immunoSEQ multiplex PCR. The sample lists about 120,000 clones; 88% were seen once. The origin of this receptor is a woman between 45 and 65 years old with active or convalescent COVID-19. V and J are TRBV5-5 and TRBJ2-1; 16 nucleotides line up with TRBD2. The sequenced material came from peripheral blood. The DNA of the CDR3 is TGTGCCAGCAACCTTGACTCGGGACTAGCGGGAGGGAGCTCCTACAATGAGCAGTTCTTC. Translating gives CASNLDSGLAGGSSYNEQFF. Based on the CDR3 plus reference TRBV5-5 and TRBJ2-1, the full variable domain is DAGVTQSPTHLIKTRGQQVTLRCSPISGHKSVSWYQQVLGQGPQFIFQYYEKEERGRGNFPDRFSARQFPNYSSELNVNALLLGDSALYLCASNLDSGLAGGSSYNEQFFGPGTRLTVL.